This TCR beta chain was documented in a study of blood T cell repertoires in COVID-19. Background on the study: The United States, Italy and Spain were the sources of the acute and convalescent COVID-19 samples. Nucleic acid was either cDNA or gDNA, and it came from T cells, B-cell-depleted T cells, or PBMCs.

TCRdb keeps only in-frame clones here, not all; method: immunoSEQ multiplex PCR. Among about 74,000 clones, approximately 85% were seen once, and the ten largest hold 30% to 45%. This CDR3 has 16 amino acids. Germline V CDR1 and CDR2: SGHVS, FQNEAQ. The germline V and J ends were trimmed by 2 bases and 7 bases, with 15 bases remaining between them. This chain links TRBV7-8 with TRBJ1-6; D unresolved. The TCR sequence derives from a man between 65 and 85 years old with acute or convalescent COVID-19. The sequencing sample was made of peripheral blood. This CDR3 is CASSLSTGILNSPLHF. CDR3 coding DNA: TGTGCCAGCAGCTTATCCACCGGGATCCTCAATTCACCCCTCCACTTT.